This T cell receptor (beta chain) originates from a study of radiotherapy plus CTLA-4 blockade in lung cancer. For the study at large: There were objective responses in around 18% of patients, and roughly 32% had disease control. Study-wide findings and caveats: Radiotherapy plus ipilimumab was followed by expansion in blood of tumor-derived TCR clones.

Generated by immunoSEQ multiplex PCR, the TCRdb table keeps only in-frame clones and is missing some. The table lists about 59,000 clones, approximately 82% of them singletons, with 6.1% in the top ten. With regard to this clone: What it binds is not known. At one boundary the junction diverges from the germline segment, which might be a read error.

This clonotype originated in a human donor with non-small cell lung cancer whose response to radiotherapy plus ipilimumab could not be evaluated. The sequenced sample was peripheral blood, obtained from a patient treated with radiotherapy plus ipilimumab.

CDR3 sequence: CASSDPYDKVF. CDR3 nucleotides: TGTGCCAGCAGTGACCCCTACGACAAGGTCTTC. The chain couples TRBV6-4 to TRBJ2-7; D not certain. Germline V gene data show CDR1 as MRHNA and CDR2 as SNTAGT. This CDR3 spans 11 amino acids.